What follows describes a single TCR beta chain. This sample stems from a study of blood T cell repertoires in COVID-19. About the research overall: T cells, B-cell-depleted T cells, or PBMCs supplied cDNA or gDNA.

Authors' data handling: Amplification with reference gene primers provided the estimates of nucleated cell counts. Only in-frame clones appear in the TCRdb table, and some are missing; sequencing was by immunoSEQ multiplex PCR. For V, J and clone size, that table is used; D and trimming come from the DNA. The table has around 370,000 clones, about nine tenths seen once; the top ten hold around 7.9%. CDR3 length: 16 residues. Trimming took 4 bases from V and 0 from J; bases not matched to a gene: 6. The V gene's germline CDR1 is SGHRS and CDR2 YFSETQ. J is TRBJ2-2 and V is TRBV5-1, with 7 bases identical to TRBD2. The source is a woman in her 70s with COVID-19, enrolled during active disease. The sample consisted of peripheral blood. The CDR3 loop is CASSPLAAANTGELFF. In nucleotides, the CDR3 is TGCGCCAGCAGCCCCCTAGCGGCCGCGAACACCGGGGAGCTGTTTTTT.